This TCR beta chain is drawn from a study of blood T cell repertoires in COVID-19. Germline V CDR1 and CDR2: SGHRS, YFSETQ. J lost 10 bases, V lost 2 bases, and 8 bases had no gene match. The CDR3 extends over 13 amino acids. TCRdb's table, derived via immunoSEQ multiplex PCR, lists solely in-frame clones and lacks some. Of about 390,000 clones listed, more than 75% are singletons. The V gene is TRBV5-1, the J gene TRBJ1-1, with TRBD1 matching 7 bases. The source of this sequence is a woman in her 50s who had recovered from COVID-19. The source material was PBMCs or T cells enriched from blood (not recorded which). The CDR3, as DNA: TGCGCCAGCAGCTTTGGGACAGCTACCTCAGCTTTCTTT. Its protein product is CASSFGTATSAFF. Drawing the rest from reference TRBV5-1 and TRBJ1-1, the complete variable domain is KAGVTQTPRYLIKTRGQQVTLSCSPISGHRSVSWYQQTPGQGLQFLFEYFSETQRNKGNFPGRFSGRQFSNSRSEMNVSTLELGDSALYLCASSFGTATSAFFGQGTRLTVV.